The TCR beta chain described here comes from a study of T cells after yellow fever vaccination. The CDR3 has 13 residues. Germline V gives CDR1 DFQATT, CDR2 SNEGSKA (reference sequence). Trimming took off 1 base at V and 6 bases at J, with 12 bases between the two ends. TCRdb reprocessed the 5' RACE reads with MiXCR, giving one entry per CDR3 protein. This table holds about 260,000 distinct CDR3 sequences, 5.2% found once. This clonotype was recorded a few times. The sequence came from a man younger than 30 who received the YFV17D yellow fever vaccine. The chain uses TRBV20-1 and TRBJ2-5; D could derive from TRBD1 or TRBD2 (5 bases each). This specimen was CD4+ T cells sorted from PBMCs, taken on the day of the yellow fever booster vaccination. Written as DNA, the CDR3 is TGCAGTGCTAGAGGGATGCAGGGACAGACCCAGTACTTC. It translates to CSARGMQGQTQYF.